Listed here is a single T cell receptor beta chain. Its antigen remains unidentified. Base quality data are lacking; no much larger clone is found one base away. Each donor gave one peripheral blood draw, approximately 120 mL on average, collected into heparinised tubes. A BD FACSAria II and a panel including CD45RO, CCR7, CD25, CD127, CD95 and CD27 were used to sort naive, central memory, regulatory and stem cell-like memory CD4+ T cells. A purity above 98% was achieved for all sorted populations. PBMCs were isolated right away by Lymphoprep density gradient centrifugation and were stained directly, without culture. To minimize batch effects, samples were stained and sorted in pairs, one healthy donor with one patient per experiment. The entire amount of isolated RNA was reverse transcribed using the High Capacity cDNA Reverse Transcription Kit, so the sequenced TCRB transcripts were expressed ones. Deep immunoSEQ sequencing was applied to naive, central memory and regulatory T cell samples, giving an average of about 3.4 million total reads per sample. Sorted cells were lysed in RLT buffer and RNA was extracted with DNase-treated RNeasy Micro or Mini kits, depending on cell number. Each cell subset was processed separately to prevent cross-contamination, with patient and healthy donor samples processed together. The immunoSEQ multiplex PCR was used to amplify TCRB sequences from cDNA, yielding 87-bp fragments that span the CDR3 region. Sequencing of the amplicons was performed on the Illumina HiSeq platform. As for how the authors treated the data: PCR bias was computationally corrected using synthetic template baselines, reads within Hamming distance 2 were collapsed, and singletons that could not be merged were discarded. By aligning reads against IMGT, V, D and J genes, CDR3 length, and insertions or deletions at six rearrangement sites were assigned. Clonotype counts were normalized to sorted cell number within each subset before computing true diversity and Gini coefficients with the tcR R package. The overlap coefficient, calculated on TCRB nucleotide sequences, was used to measure repertoire sharing. As a proxy for the pre-selection repertoire, out-of-frame TCRB sequences from naive cells were analyzed. The table was pulled from immuneACCESS by TCRdb, which kept in-frame rearrangements only. Such tables lose some clones; where checked, under half of the loss comes from unresolved V genes, and the rest has no known cause. V, J and clone size reflect that table, while D and trimming were determined from the DNA. Present in this sample are 150,000 to 200,000 clones, roughly 60% of which were seen just once. The ten biggest clones cover nearly 0.09% of the sample.

This entry is derived from a study of beta chain features in type 1 diabetes listed by TCRdb under 2018. In the study overall: No differences in mean age, gender distribution, total cell number or subset yield were found between patients and healthy donors. The study compared the TCRB repertoires of sorted circulating CD4+ T cell subsets in recently diagnosed type 1 diabetes patients with those in matched healthy donors. A total of roughly 100 million sorted cells were examined across all samples, and the number of cells per subset was strongly correlated with RNA yield. Naive and central memory subsets were obtained from all 30 or so donors, but regulatory and stem cell-like memory subsets were isolated from only 8 patients and roughly eight healthy donors.

Points the paper makes about the study in general: Because small numbers of individuals were included in the HLA sub-analyses, any influence of HLA type on TCRB rearrangement was left unresolved. Naive, central memory and regulatory TCRB repertoires appeared to be more alike among patients than among healthy donors. At VDJ recombination sites, type 1 diabetes patients had fewer insertions and more deleted nucleotides, which implies abnormalities in thymic rearrangement. Shorter templates might be favored by PCR, yet because patient and control samples were amplified and corrected together, any such skew would affect both groups equally. In all four CD4+ subsets, TCRB CDR3 length was moderately but significantly shorter in type 1 diabetes patients. Sequencing cDNA rather than genomic DNA could over-represent highly expressing activated cells, although activation and CD3 levels did not differ between groups.

Input material: naive CD4+ T cells from blood. The sample's cell subset or site, from its label and the paper: true naive CD4+ T cells. The source of this sequence is a man younger than 40 with type 1 diabetes.

The nucleotide sequence reads as follows: TGCGCCAGCAGCTCAACTTCACGACAGGGGGGATATTCACCCCTCCACTTT. Translated, this gives CASSSTSRQGGYSPLHF. The sequence links TRBV5-1 to TRBJ1-6; TRBD1 lines up with 9 middle nucleotides. From the cysteine through the phenylalanine, the CDR3 covers 17 amino acids. The only DNA kept is the CDR3, 51 bases in frame from the first base. The germline V gene specifies SGHRS as CDR1 and YFSETQ as CDR2. Trimming leaves V shorter by 3 bases and J shorter by 8 bases, with the junction holding 12 bases beyond the gene matches.